This is a list of T cell receptor beta chains from one sample in a study of beta chain features in type 1 diabetes. Clones were read by immunoSEQ multiplex PCR, and TCRdb kept only the in-frame ones, dropping some. The sample has roughly 170,000 clones, around 13% seen once. Sequencing input: central memory CD4+ T cells from blood. The receptors shown here come from a woman younger than 35 in good health. CDR3s include the opening cysteine and the closing phenylalanine or tryptophan. The D gene is left open where the match is weak. Not all rows give a size; the values are once, few, many and, for expanded clones, a class.

abundance,j_gene,v_gene,d_gene,CDR3nt,CDR3aa
many,TRBJ2-6,TRBV19,NA,TGTGCCAGTAGTATAGGACGAGGCCAATCTGGGGCCAACGTCCTGACTTTC,CASSIGRGQSGANVLTF
NA,TRBJ2-4,TRBV7-9,NA,TGTGCCAGCAGCCTGGCGGGATTAGCCAAAAACATTCAGTACTTC,CASSLAGLAKNIQYF
few,TRBJ2-3,TRBV5-4,NA,TGTGCCAGCAGCCTCACAGATACGCAGTATTTT,CASSLTDTQYF
few,TRBJ2-5,TRBV6-6,TRBD1,TGTGCCAGCAGTCTGGGACAGAGCCAAGAGACCCAGTACTTC,CASSLGQSQETQYF
NA,TRBJ2-1,TRBV19,NA,TGTGCCAGCGAACGGGGCTCCTACAATGAGCAGTTCTTC,CASERGSYNEQFF
NA,TRBJ1-1,TRBV29-1,NA,TGCAGCGCCCAAGGACATAGGAACACTGAAGCTTTCTTT,CSAQGHRNTEAFF
few,TRBJ1-5,TRBV2,TRBD1,TGTGCCAGCATGACAGGGAGTAATCAGCCCCAGCATTTT,CASMTGSNQPQHF
NA,TRBJ2-7,TRBV7-2,TRBD2,TGTGCCAGCAGCTTTAGCGGGAGGGTTGGCGAGCAGTACTTC,CASSFSGRVGEQYF
few,TRBJ2-1,TRBV6-5,NA,TGTGCCAGCAGTTTTTTGGTGGGGGGAGCGCAGTTCTTC,CASSFLVGGAQFF
many,TRBJ2-1,TRBV14,TRBD1,TGTGCCAGCAACCGTATAGGGGGCGCGTACAATGAGCAGTTCTTC,CASNRIGGAYNEQFF
NA,TRBJ2-7,TRBV19,NA,TGTGCCAGTAGTTCCGGGACTTCCGTCTCCTACGAGCAGTACTTC,CASSSGTSVSYEQYF
NA,TRBJ1-1,TRBV23-1,TRBD1,TGCGCCAGCAGAAGACAGGGGGAGGACACTGAAGCTTTCTTT,CASRRQGEDTEAFF
few,TRBJ1-5,TRBV28,TRBD1,TGTGCCAGCAGTCCCCTGACAGGGGGCGGTCAGCCCCAGCATTTT,CASSPLTGGGQPQHF
NA,TRBJ2-1,TRBV5-6,TRBD1,TGTGCCAGCAGCTTGGAGGGACAGGGGAGGAATGAGCAGTTCTTC,CASSLEGQGRNEQFF
NA,TRBJ2-7,TRBV19,TRBD1,TGTGCCAGTAGTATTGACAGGGGCTACGAGCAGTACTTC,CASSIDRGYEQYF
NA,TRBJ2-1,TRBV19,TRBD1,TGTGCCAGTAGTATAGTGAAGGGGGCGTACTACAATGAGCAGTTCTTC,CASSIVKGAYYNEQFF
NA,TRBJ2-1,TRBV6-6,NA,TGTGCCAGCAGAAACAGGCACAATGAGCAGTTCTTC,CASRNRHNEQFF
NA,TRBJ2-7,TRBV7-2,TRBD2,TGTGCCAGCAGCGAAGGACTAGCTCGCGAGCAGTACTTC,CASSEGLAREQYF
NA,TRBJ2-5,TRBV5-1,TRBD2,TGCGCCAGCAGCTTGGCGGGGGGCCAAGAGACCCAGTACTTC,CASSLAGGQETQYF
few,TRBJ2-3,TRBV7-8,NA,TGTGCCAGCAGCTTGTGGTTTGGCGGAGAGAAGGCAGATACGCAGTATTTT,CASSLWFGGEKADTQYF
NA,TRBJ2-5,TRBV19,NA,TGTGCCAGTAGTCCAATCGGCAGGGAAGAGACCCAGTACTTC,CASSPIGREETQYF
few,TRBJ2-3,TRBV6-1,NA,TGTGCCAGCCGAGGCGGCCTCTCCACAGATACGCAGTATTTT,CASRGGLSTDTQYF
few,TRBJ2-3,TRBV2,NA,TGTGCCAGCAGTCACCGACAGAACACAGATACGCAGTATTTT,CASSHRQNTDTQYF
NA,TRBJ2-7,TRBV6-1,TRBD1,TGTGCCAGCAGCTGGGGGGACAGGACCTACGAGCAGTACTTC,CASSWGDRTYEQYF
NA,TRBJ1-4,TRBV29-1,NA,TGCAGCGTTGGCTCCAACTCTAATGAAAAACTGTTTTTT,CSVGSNSNEKLFF
NA,TRBJ2-1,TRBV7-9,TRBD1,TGTGCCAGCAGCGCGACAGGGGGATCGGAAAATGAGCAGTTCTTC,CASSATGGSENEQFF
few,TRBJ2-3,TRBV28,NA,TGTGCCAGCAGTACCCGGGGGTCGGGCACAGATACGCAGTATTTT,CASSTRGSGTDTQYF
NA,TRBJ2-3,TRBV7-2,NA,TGTGCCAGCAGCTTCTGGGAGAACACAGATACGCAGTATTTT,CASSFWENTDTQYF
NA,TRBJ2-6,TRBV5-1,NA,TGCGCCAGCAGCTTGGAGGCAGGGCCTGGGGCCAACGTCCTGACTTTC,CASSLEAGPGANVLTF
few,TRBJ2-5,TRBV11-2,NA,TGTGCCAGCAGCTTAGGGGGGGACCGAGACCTTTACTTC,CASSLGGDRDLYF
few,TRBJ2-3,TRBV9,NA,TGTGCCAGCAGCGTAGGCGAAGATACGCAGTATTTT,CASSVGEDTQYF
few,TRBJ2-1,TRBV7-9,NA,TGTGCCAGCAGGCAAGGCGGAAGCTCCTACAATGAGCAGTTCTTC,CASRQGGSSYNEQFF
many,TRBJ1-1,TRBV29-1,NA,TGCAGGGTCGGAGCATTGAACACTGAAGCTTTCTTT,CRVGALNTEAFF
NA,TRBJ1-1,TRBV29-1,NA,TGCAGCGTTGATGGGACACCGGTTAACACTGAAGCTTTCTTT,CSVDGTPVNTEAFF
NA,TRBJ1-1,TRBV5-1,TRBD1,TGCGCCAGCAGCTTGGCGGGGACAGGGCCTGAAGCTTTCTTT,CASSLAGTGPEAFF
NA,TRBJ2-7,TRBV30,NA,TGTGCCTGGAGCCCCTCGATCGTCTCCTACGAGCAGTACTTC,CAWSPSIVSYEQYF
NA,TRBJ1-2,TRBV7-2,NA,TGTGCCAGCAGCTCTTACAGGGATGGCTACACCTTC,CASSSYRDGYTF
NA,TRBJ1-1,TRBV28,NA,TGTGCCAGCAGTCCGGACAGACCGAACTTAGCTTTCTTT,CASSPDRPNLAFF
NA,TRBJ1-1,TRBV29-1,NA,TGCAGCGCTCCGGACAGCGTGAACACTGAAGCTTTCTTT,CSAPDSVNTEAFF
NA,TRBJ1-1,TRBV18,NA,TGTGCCAGCACCCAGGACACCCCCGTAACGGGCACTGAAGCTTTCTTT,CASTQDTPVTGTEAFF
NA,TRBJ1-5,TRBV9,NA,TGTGCCAGCAGCCCCATAGCGGGTCAGCCCCAGCATTTT,CASSPIAGQPQHF
NA,TRBJ2-4,TRBV2,NA,TGTGCCAGCCGAGTAGAAGCCAAAAACATTCAGTACTTC,CASRVEAKNIQYF
few,TRBJ2-2,TRBV28,TRBD2,TGTGCCAGCAGGGAAAGCGGGAGTCGGACCGGGGAGCTGTTTTTT,CASRESGSRTGELFF
once,TRBJ2-2,TRBV6-1,TRBD2,TGTGCCAGCAGTGTTACTGGCGGGAGGGCGAACACCGGGGAGCTGTTTTTT,CASSVTGGRANTGELFF
few,TRBJ1-2,TRBV7-2,TRBD1,TGTGCCAGCAGCTTTACCGGGACAGGAAACTATGGCTACACCTTC,CASSFTGTGNYGYTF
few,TRBJ1-5,TRBV7-9,TRBD1,TGTGCCAGCAGCCCCCGGGACAGTAATCAGCCCCAGCATTTT,CASSPRDSNQPQHF
NA,TRBJ2-7,TRBV9,NA,TGTGCCACTTGGTCCGGGGAAGGCTGCTACGAGCAGTACTTC,CATWSGEGCYEQYF
few,TRBJ2-5,TRBV5-1,TRBD2,TGCGCCAGCAGCTTGGAACTAGCGGGAAAACGGAAGACCCAGTACTTC,CASSLELAGKRKTQYF
NA,TRBJ2-1,TRBV7-2,TRBD2,TGTGCCAGCACCTTAGCCGGGACTAGGGGCAATGAGCAGTTCTTC,CASTLAGTRGNEQFF
NA,TRBJ2-5,TRBV7-2,NA,TGTGCCAGCAGCTTAGGTACATCGACATTCCAAGAGACCCAGTACTTC,CASSLGTSTFQETQYF
NA,TRBJ1-2,TRBV5-1,TRBD1,TGCGCCAGCAGCTTCGGGACAGTGTATGGCTACACCTTC,CASSFGTVYGYTF
few,TRBJ2-2,TRBV11-1,TRBD2,TGTGCCAGCAGCTTCAGGGTAGCGGGACATTTCGGGGAGCTGTTTTTT,CASSFRVAGHFGELFF